This T cell receptor (beta chain) came from a study of patients and donors after allogeneic stem cell transplantation. TCRdb re-called the RT-PCR reads with MiXCR, one entry per CDR3 protein. The profile covers roughly 880,000 distinct CDR3 sequences, with around 17% appearing a single time and 6% taken by the ten largest. This clonotype turned up a few times. Sequenced input: blood, either unsorted or a sorted T cell fraction (not recorded which). The clonotype originates from a human donor who was either an allogeneic HSCT recipient or a stem cell or donor lymphocyte infusion donor (not recorded which). It is not recorded whose cells these are; they may come from a transplant donor.

The CDR3 DNA reads TGTGCCAGCAGCGCAGGACAGGGGTACGTCGAGCAGTACTTC. It translates to CASSAGQGYVEQYF. The chain has TRBV7-9 and TRBJ2-7; 9 bases match TRBD1. The V and J ends lost 5 bases and 6 bases, in that order; junction bases with no gene match: 8. The CDR3 has 14 amino acids. Germline CDR1 SEHNR, CDR2 FQNEAQ (reference sequence). Supplemented by reference TRBV7-9 and TRBJ2-7, the full variable domain reads DTGVSQNPRHKITKRGQNVTFRCDPISEHNRLYWYRQTLGQGPEFLTYFQNEAQLEKSRLLSDRFSAERPKGSFSTLEIQRTEQGDSAMYLCASSAGQGYVEQYFGPGTRLTVT.